These 31 T cell receptor beta chains share one sample of origin, sequenced in a study of blood T cell repertoires in COVID-19. Produced via immunoSEQ multiplex PCR; TCRdb's table is partial and in-frame only. The sample lists 83,000 or so clones; about 88% were seen once. Sample: peripheral blood. The receptors originated from a man older than 75 with active or convalescent COVID-19.

The V gene is TRBV27, the J gene TRBJ2-1; the D gene is possibly TRBD1 (6 bases). Between the trimmed V and J ends, which lost 4 bases and 7 bases, there was a span of 17 bases. Germline CDR1 reads MNHEY; CDR2 reads SMNVEV (reference sequence). The CDR3 extends over 15 amino acids. CDR3 protein: CASSYRVDVGNEQFF. The CDR3 DNA sequence: TGTGCCAGCAGTTACAGGGTTGACGTCGGTAATGAGCAGTTCTTC.

The V and J genes are TRBV19 and TRBJ1-2; possibly TRBD1 for D (5 bases). The CDR3 is 13 amino acids. V lost 3 bases and J lost 4, with 9 bases in between. CDR1 and CDR2 (germline): LNHDA, SQIVND (reference sequence). CDR3 sequence reads: CASSMGQTYGYTF. DNA for the CDR3: TGTGCCAGTAGTATGGGGCAGACCTATGGCTACACCTTC.

This clone was seen just once. The gene calls are TRBV19 and TRBJ1-1; D may be TRBD1 (5 bases). The CDR3 runs to 13 residues. Germline lookup yields CDR1 LNHDA and CDR2 SQIVND (reference sequence). V lost 6 bases and J lost 1, with 9 bases in between. In DNA, the CDR3 is TGTGCCAGTAGAACGACAGAGAACACTGAAGCTTTCTTT. Amino acids: CASRTTENTEAFF.

The CDR3 loop is CASSRQGNRHYGYTF. The CDR3 nucleotides read TGTGCCAGCAGTCGACAGGGAAATCGCCACTATGGCTACACCTTC. The V call is TRBV27, the J call TRBJ1-2; 7 bases match TRBD1. Germline V gene sequence: CDR1 MNHEY, CDR2 SMNVEV (reference sequence). V trimming: 5 bases; J trimming: 3 bases; junction bases outside the gene matches: 9. The CDR3 covers 15 residues.

V and J are TRBV7-3 and TRBJ2-5; TRBD2 is a possible D gene (5 bases). The CDR3 contains 14 residues. Looked up from germline, CDR1 is SGHTA and CDR2 is FQGTGA. Trimming stripped 5 bases from V and 7 bases from J, with 17 bases between. CDR3 residues: CASSPSGSYATQYF. The CDR3, as DNA: TGTGCCAGCAGCCCAAGCGGTAGTTACGCGACCCAGTACTTC.

In this sample, this clone turned up a few times. The chain links TRBV5-4 to TRBJ1-4, with a possible D match to TRBD1 (5 bases). This CDR3 has 17 amino acids. The V end was cut by 0 bases, the J end by 7 bases, with 19 bases between. Germline loops: CDR1 SGHNT, CDR2 YYREEE (reference sequence). The CDR3 DNA is TGTGCCAGCAGCTTGGCTGTTGTTGGGGCAGGGTTTGAAAAACTGTTTTTT. The encoded protein is CASSLAVVGAGFEKLFF.

The rearrangement uses TRBV21-1 and TRBJ2-2; TRBD1, the D gene given by the table, was not confirmed from the DNA. TRBV21-1 counts as a pseudogene. CDR3 length: 18 amino acids. The CDR3 region is CASSKGAGTGGFVGELFF. The CDR3 nucleotides read TGTGCCAGCAGCAAAGGGGCCGGGACAGGGGGATTTGTCGGGGAGCTGTTTTTT.

V is TRBV6-1 and J is TRBJ2-7, with D possibly being TRBD1 (5 bases). Trimming removed 4 bases from V and 2 bases from J, with 9 bases in between. CDR3 length: 13 amino acids. CDR1 and CDR2 (germline): MNHNS, SASEGT. The CDR3 spells CASSVDRTYEQYV. Written as DNA, the CDR3 is TGTGCCAGCAGTGTAGACAGAACCTACGAGCAGTACGTC.

The J gene is TRBJ1-5, the V gene TRBV19, with 7 bases aligning to TRBD1. The CDR3 has 12 amino acids. The germline V gene has CDR1 LNHDA and CDR2 SQIVND (reference sequence). V gave up 4 bases and J gave up 6 bases; unmatched junction bases: 0. The CDR3 sequence is CASSTGGQPQHF. For the CDR3, the DNA is TGTGCCAGTAGTACAGGGGGTCAGCCCCAGCATTTT.

The CDR3 reads CASSLLATGEGYTF. CDR3 coding DNA: TGCGCCAGCAGCTTGCTTGCGACAGGGGAAGGCTACACCTTC. This sequence joins TRBV5-1 and TRBJ1-2, with 8 bases that match TRBD1. This CDR3 has 14 amino acids. V gave up 1 base and J gave up 8 bases; unmatched junction bases: 7. Per germline, CDR1 SGHRS and CDR2 YFSETQ. Variable domain in full (rest from reference TRBV5-1 and TRBJ1-2): KAGVTQTPRYLIKTRGQQVTLSCSPISGHRSVSWYQQTPGQGLQFLFEYFSETQRNKGNFPGRFSGRQFSNSRSEMNVSTLELGDSALYLCASSLLATGEGYTFGSGTRLTVV.

The chain employs TRBV4-1 and TRBJ1-4; D perhaps matches TRBD1 (6 bases). The CDR3 runs 16 residues. The V end lost 1 base, the J end lost 6 bases, and 15 bases lay between the germline ends. Per the germline V gene, CDR1 is MGHRA and CDR2 is YSYEKL. This CDR3 is CASSQVPGQRDEKLFF. The CDR3 coding sequence is TGCGCCAGCAGCCAAGTCCCGGGACAAAGGGATGAAAAACTGTTTTTT.

This rearrangement joins TRBV18 to TRBJ1-2; 7 nucleotides match TRBD1. The V gene end was trimmed by 3 bases and the J gene end by 4 bases; junction bases not matched to a gene: 5. The V gene's germline CDR1 is KGHSH and CDR2 LQKENI. The CDR3 is 14 residues long. CDR3 bases: TGTGCCAGCTCACCCAGACAGGGTGGCTATGGCTACACCTTC. It translates to CASSPRQGGYGYTF.

The chain couples TRBV19 to TRBJ2-7; 11 bases map to TRBD2. This CDR3 region has 17 residues. The V and J ends lost 7 bases and 6 bases, in that order; junction bases with no gene match: 17. CDR1 LNHDA and CDR2 SQIVND come from the germline V gene (reference sequence). The CDR3 protein is CASTPVTSGKKGAEQYV. CDR3 nucleotides: TGTGCCAGTACCCCCGTGACTAGCGGGAAAAAAGGGGCCGAGCAGTACGTC.

The J gene is TRBJ2-3, the V gene TRBV25-1, with 7 bases identical to TRBD2. The CDR3 extends over 15 amino acids. Germline CDR1 MGHDK, CDR2 SYGVNS. J was trimmed by 3 bases and V by 6 bases; bases with no gene match: 9. This CDR3 is CASSRGGIGTDTQYF. CDR3 DNA: TGTGCCAGCAGCCGGGGAGGGATCGGTACAGATACGCAGTATTTT.

The chain's CDR3 is CASSLVSGRYNEQFF. As DNA, the CDR3 is TGCGCCAGCAGCTTGGTTAGCGGGCGATACAATGAGCAGTTCTTC. V gene TRBV5-1 combines with J gene TRBJ2-1; 7 positions agree with TRBD2. With 0 bases clipped from V and 4 bases from J, the junction kept 4 bases outside the gene matches. CDR1 SGHRS and CDR2 YFSETQ come from the germline V gene. This CDR3 is built from 15 residues. The complete variable domain, with remaining parts taken from reference TRBV5-1 and TRBJ2-1, reads KAGVTQTPRYLIKTRGQQVTLSCSPISGHRSVSWYQQTPGQGLQFLFEYFSETQRNKGNFPGRFSGRQFSNSRSEMNVSTLELGDSALYLCASSLVSGRYNEQFFGPGTRLTVL.

This chain links TRBV10-1 with TRBJ1-2; D is perhaps TRBD1 (5 bases). CDR3 size: 14 residues. Germline V lookup: CDR1 WNHNN, CDR2 SYGVQD (reference sequence). Trimming left V 6 bases short and J 3 bases short, with 14 bases between. CDR3 sequence (DNA): TGCGCCAGCAGAGTGAAAGGGGTTGACTATGGCTACACCTTC. This sequence encodes CASRVKGVDYGYTF.

This chain links TRBV12-3 or TRBV12-4 with TRBJ2-5; D gene unclear. Between the trimmed V and J ends, which lost 3 bases and 5 bases, there was a span of 4 bases. This CDR3 is built from 11 residues. CDR3 in amino acids: CASSFSETQYF. CDR3 bases: TGTGCCAGCAGTTTCTCGGAGACCCAGTACTTC.

J is TRBJ2-3 and V is TRBV5-1, with 10 bases aligning to TRBD1. Germline CDR1 SGHRS, CDR2 YFSETQ. This CDR3 has 15 residues. V gave up 8 bases and J gave up 4 bases; unmatched junction bases: 10. The CDR3 region is CASTDRGHRADTQYF. The CDR3 region has the DNA TGCGCCAGTACCGACAGGGGGCATCGAGCAGATACGCAGTATTTT. The full variable domain, in which reference TRBV5-1 and TRBJ2-3 provide the parts outside the CDR3, is KAGVTQTPRYLIKTRGQQVTLSCSPISGHRSVSWYQQTPGQGLQFLFEYFSETQRNKGNFPGRFSGRQFSNSRSEMNVSTLELGDSALYLCASTDRGHRADTQYFGPGTRLTVL.

V is TRBV7-2 and J is TRBJ1-1, with D hard to call. CDR1 is SGHTA, CDR2 FQGNSA, per germline. This CDR3 region has 15 residues. Deletions cut 5 bases from V and 5 bases from J, with 18 bases between. CDR3 DNA: TGTGCCAGCAGCCCCCAGTACAACAGTTGGACTGAAGCTTTCTTT. It specifies CASSPQYNSWTEAFF.

The chain carries TRBV28 and TRBJ1-1; D gene unclear. Trimming removed 8 bases at V and 2 bases at J, with 9 bases between. The CDR3 is 12 amino acids. CDR1 and CDR2 (germline): MDHEN, SYDVKM. CDR3 residues: CASRELNTEAFF. Here the CDR3 DNA reads TGTGCCAGCCGGGAGTTAAACACTGAAGCTTTCTTT.

The chain carries TRBV12-5 and TRBJ1-2, with D tentatively TRBD1 (6 bases). Trimming took 5 bases from V and 8 from J, leaving 21 bases between them. The CDR3 is made up of 15 amino acids. Germline assignment: CDR1 LGHNT and CDR2 FRNRAP. The DNA of the CDR3 is TGTGCTAGTGGTCAGACCCTGACAGGAGATCGAGGCTACACCTTC. This sequence encodes CASGQTLTGDRGYTF.

The chain's CDR3 is CASSKGGTEISSYEQYV. CDR3 nucleotides: TGTGCCAGCAGCAAAGGAGGGACAGAGATAAGCTCCTACGAGCAGTACGTC. The chain recombines TRBV21-1 with TRBJ2-7; the table's D call, TRBD1, has no DNA check behind it. TRBV21-1 is a pseudogene segment. The CDR3 spans 17 residues.

This CDR3 reads CASSPQRRVGEQYV. The DNA for the CDR3 is TGTGCCAGCAGTCCCCAGAGGAGGGTGGGGGAGCAGTACGTC. The chain has TRBV6-5 and TRBJ2-7, with a weak D call TRBD2 (6 bases). The germline V gene encodes CDR1 MNHEY and CDR2 SVGAGI. Deletions cut 5 bases from V and 7 bases from J, with 18 bases between. The CDR3 runs 14 residues.

J is TRBJ2-5 and V is TRBV28; TRBD1 might be the D (6 bases). Germline CDR1 MDHEN, CDR2 SYDVKM. CDR3 length: 15 residues. V shed 5 bases and J shed 1 base, with 14 bases lying between them. CDR3 amino acids: CASSLQSTGQETQYF. CDR3 DNA sequence: TGTGCCAGCAGTCTACAGTCGACAGGCCAAGAGACCCAGTACTTC.

The chain links TRBV6-6 to TRBJ1-1, with a tentative D call TRBD1 (5 bases). Trimming removed 0 bases at V and 6 bases at J, with 11 bases between. Germline V CDR1 and CDR2: MNHNY, SVGAGI (reference sequence). The CDR3 is 14 residues long. The CDR3 reads CASSYSGGWAEAFF. CDR3 sequence (DNA): TGTGCCAGCAGTTACTCGGGGGGTTGGGCTGAAGCTTTCTTT.

This chain connects TRBV18 to TRBJ2-5, with D possibly being TRBD2 (6 bases). Germline CDR1 is KGHSH and CDR2 is LQKENI. The CDR3 sequence is 15 residues long. Trimming stripped 2 bases from V and 5 bases from J, with 15 bases between. The CDR3 here is CASSPGDAGIETQYF. In DNA form, the CDR3 reads TGTGCCAGCTCACCAGGTGATGCGGGAATCGAGACCCAGTACTTC.

The chain links TRBV5-1 to TRBJ2-5; the D gene is possibly TRBD1 (6 bases). V shed 5 bases and J shed 1 base, with 9 bases lying between them. Germline V gene lookup returns CDR1 SGHRS and CDR2 YFSETQ. This CDR3 spans 13 amino acids. The CDR3 region has the DNA TGCGCCAGCAGTTGGACAGCCCAAGAGACCCAGTACTTC. It is translated as CASSWTAQETQYF. The variable domain in full, with the rest retrieved from reference TRBV5-1 and TRBJ2-5, is KAGVTQTPRYLIKTRGQQVTLSCSPISGHRSVSWYQQTPGQGLQFLFEYFSETQRNKGNFPGRFSGRQFSNSRSEMNVSTLELGDSALYLCASSWTAQETQYFGPGTRLLVL.

The chain carries TRBV4-1 and TRBJ1-4; the D is unclear. This CDR3 has 16 amino acids. Germline V gene lookup returns CDR1 MGHRA and CDR2 YSYEKL. Trimming pared 3 bases from V and 0 bases from J, leaving 11 bases between. The CDR3 here is CASSQDYMATNEKLFF. CDR3 bases: TGCGCCAGCAGCCAGGACTACATGGCAACTAATGAAAAACTGTTTTTT.

This sequence joins TRBV29-1 and TRBJ1-1; 9 bases are a match to TRBD1. V was pared by 6 bases and J by 5 bases, with 7 bases of the junction left unmatched. CDR1 is SQVTM and CDR2 is ANQGSEA in the germline V gene. This CDR3 is 13 amino acids long. The CDR3 loop is CSVKTGGRTEAFF. The CDR3 nucleotides read TGCAGCGTGAAAACAGGGGGCAGGACTGAAGCTTTCTTT.

The J gene is TRBJ2-2, the V gene TRBV5-6; D perhaps matches TRBD1 (6 bases). The V gene lost 4 bases and the J gene lost 6 bases, with 16 bases spanning the gap. The germline V gene encodes CDR1 SGHDT and CDR2 YYEEEE. The CDR3 sequence is 15 residues long. The CDR3: CASSPQTGLAGELFF. Written as DNA, the CDR3 is TGTGCCAGCAGCCCGCAAACAGGGCTTGCCGGGGAGCTGTTTTTT.

This chain uses TRBV11-3 with TRBJ2-7, with TRBD2 matching 7 bases. CDR1 SGHNT and CDR2 YENEEA come from the germline V gene. V was pared by 5 bases and J by 6 bases, with 7 bases of the junction left unmatched. The CDR3 is made up of 13 amino acids. The chain's CDR3 is CASSTREVGEQYV. DNA of the CDR3: TGTGCCAGCAGCACCCGGGAGGTGGGCGAGCAGTACGTC.